This T cell receptor (beta chain) was obtained from a study of cytomegalovirus exposure and HLA in healthy donors. Study-wide findings and caveats: The authors later found HLA-associated TCR beta chains more clonally expanded than equally common others.

Vbeta (60) and Jbeta (13) primers were used in the PCR. The protocol was immunoSEQ multiplex PCR, while the TCRdb copy is restricted to in-frame clones and leaves out a portion. The profile covers some 97,000 clones, with around 80% appearing a single time and 4.1% taken by the ten largest. This CDR3 region has 18 residues. Germline V gene sequence: CDR1 SGDLS, CDR2 YYNGEE. As concerns this clone: Its antigen remains unknown. An end of the junction differs from the germline gene, which may be a read error.

The receptor was isolated from a female donor in good health and CMV-seropositive. The chain combines TRBV9 with TRBJ2-6; 11 bases are a match to TRBD2. The specimen sequenced was PBMCs. The CDR3, as DNA: TGTGCCAGCAGCCTCGGGGTAGCGGGGGGGCGTGGGGCCAACGGCCTGACTTTC. Translated: CASSLGVAGGRGANGLTF.